Following are 15 T cell receptor beta chains from one sample sequenced in a study of T-cell memory formation after mild COVID-19. TCRdb recomputed calls from the 5' RACE reads with MiXCR, one row per CDR3 protein. The sample shows roughly 450,000 distinct CDR3 sequences, approximately 18% of them seen only once. The sequencing input was PBMCs or a T cell subset sorted from them (not recorded which). The receptors derive from a man in his late teens or twenties who had mild COVID-19 (a few samples of this study predate the infection). Cell type and time point are not known.

This clonotype was found many times. This chain uses TRBV29-1 with TRBJ2-7; 11 bases map to TRBD1. CDR1 SQVTM and CDR2 ANQGSEA come from the germline V gene. V shed 4 bases, J shed 5 bases, and the junction held 10 bases outside the gene matches. This CDR3 has 15 residues. The DNA for the CDR3 is TGCAGCGTTGGACTAGGACAGGGGGCAATAAACGAGCAGTACTTC. Residues: CSVGLGQGAINEQYF.

CDR3 loop: CASSQESEEVYEQYV. The DNA for the CDR3 is TGCGCCAGCAGCCAAGAATCGGAGGAAGTCTACGAGCAGTACGTC. V usage is TRBV4-1 and J usage is TRBJ2-7, with D perhaps matching TRBD2 (5 bases). The CDR3 totals 15 residues. The germline V gene encodes CDR1 MGHRA and CDR2 YSYEKL. Trimming took 0 bases from V and 3 from J, leaving 12 bases between them.

A few counts support this clonotype. The V call is TRBV9, the J call TRBJ2-7, with D possibly matching TRBD2 (5 bases). Per germline, CDR1 SGDLS and CDR2 YYNGEE. The CDR3 extends over 16 amino acids. V was trimmed by 4 bases and J by 0 bases, leaving 17 bases between them. In nucleotides, the CDR3 is TGTGCCAGCAGCCCACAACTAGAGCCAAGCTCCTACGAGCAGTACTTC. Translating gives CASSPQLEPSSYEQYF.

This sequence joins TRBV3-2 and TRBJ2-3; the table's D call of TRBD2 was not tested on the DNA. TRBV3-2 is shown as a pseudogene. The CDR3 extends over 16 amino acids. The CDR3 is CASSQERTSERDTQYF. For the CDR3, the DNA is TGTGCCAGCAGCCAAGAGAGGACTAGCGAAAGGGATACGCAGTATTTT.

The chain joins TRBV6-2 or TRBV6-3 to TRBJ2-7, with D possibly matching TRBD1 (5 bases). The CDR3 is 15 amino acids. Germline loops: CDR1 MNHEY, CDR2 SVGEGT. Trimming cost V 2 bases and J 0 bases, with 11 bases left between them. In DNA form, the CDR3 reads TGTGCCAGCAGTTACAGTGACAGAGCCTCCTACGAGCAGTACTTC. It codes for CASSYSDRASYEQYF.

Concerning this clonotype itself: One junction end does not reproduce the germline sequence, and a read error may be involved. This chain links TRBV7-8 with TRBJ1-5; possibly TRBD1 for D (6 bases). This CDR3 spans 15 amino acids. Germline V CDR1 and CDR2: SGHVS, FQNEAQ. CDR3 coding DNA: TGTGCCAGCAGCTTAGAAGGGGGTTTCGGTCAGGCCCAGCATTTT. Encoded protein: CASSLEGGFGQAQHF.

This clonotype was found a few times. The chain combines TRBV7-8 with TRBJ2-2, with TRBD1 matching 7 bases. CDR3 length equals 16 residues. Germline V gives CDR1 SGHVS, CDR2 FQNEAQ. J was trimmed by 5 bases and V by 2 bases; bases with no gene match: 8. The CDR3 sequence: CASSLFGTVSTGELFF. DNA for the CDR3: TGTGCCAGCAGCTTATTCGGGACAGTATCTACCGGGGAGCTGTTTTTT.

This clonotype was counted between two and nine times. The J gene is TRBJ2-6, the V gene TRBV12-3 or TRBV12-4; D is possibly TRBD1 (5 bases). The CDR3 sequence is 15 residues long. Trimming removed 6 bases at V and 0 bases at J, with 9 bases between. The CDR3 sequence: CASREQVSGANVLTF. Here the CDR3 DNA reads TGTGCCAGCAGGGAACAGGTCTCTGGGGCCAACGTCCTGACTTTC.

The chain is built from TRBV29-1 and TRBJ2-1, with 7 bases fitting TRBD2. Germline V gene sequence: CDR1 SQVTM, CDR2 ANQGSEA. The CDR3 loop spans 16 amino acids. The V segment lost 3 bases and the J segment 4 bases; nucleotides outside the gene matches: 12. CDR3: CSVDGSSGVSYNEQFF. The CDR3 coding sequence is TGCAGCGTTGATGGGTCTAGCGGTGTTAGTTACAATGAGCAGTTCTTC.

V gene TRBV5-4 combines with J gene TRBJ1-1, with TRBD1 as a possible D gene (5 bases). This CDR3 has 15 amino acids. Trimming stripped 0 bases from V and 5 bases from J, with 14 bases between. Germline V gene sequence: CDR1 SGHNT, CDR2 YYREEE (reference sequence). CDR3 sequence (DNA): TGTGCCAGCAGCTTGGTCGGGGACGGGTGGACTGAAGCTTTCTTT. It is translated as CASSLVGDGWTEAFF.

The genes are TRBV5-1 and TRBJ1-2; 8 bases line up with TRBD1. V gave up 0 bases and J gave up 3 bases; unmatched junction bases: 1. CDR1 is SGHRS, CDR2 YFSETQ, per germline. The CDR3 consists of 14 residues. As DNA, the CDR3 is TGCGCCAGCAGCTTGGGGACAGGGCACTATGGCTACACCTTC. Translating it yields CASSLGTGHYGYTF.

This clonotype was found a few times. The chain has TRBV28 and TRBJ1-2, with D possibly TRBD1 on 5 matching bases. Germline values: CDR1 MDHEN, CDR2 SYDVKM. This CDR3 has 13 amino acids. The V end was cut by 6 bases, the J end by 5 bases, with 13 bases between. Here the CDR3 reads CASRGEGAYGYTF. CDR3 nucleotides: TGTGCCAGCAGGGGGGAGGGCGCGTATGGCTACACCTTC.

The rearrangement uses TRBV7-2 and TRBJ2-1; the match to TRBD2 covers 11 bases. Trimming cost V 6 bases and J 5 bases; bases outside gene matches: 3. CDR3 length: 14 residues. Germline V gives CDR1 SGHTA, CDR2 FQGNSA. For the CDR3, the DNA is TGTGCCAGCAGGGGACTAGCGGAGAACAATGAGCAGTTCTTC. Residues: CASRGLAENNEQFF.

The rearrangement links TRBV6-1 to TRBJ2-2; 7 nucleotides match TRBD2. V lost 0 bases to trimming and J lost 6 bases; unmatched junction nucleotides: 16. The CDR3 loop spans 19 amino acids. Per the germline V gene, CDR1 is MNHNS and CDR2 is SASEGT. CDR3 bases: TGTGCCAGCAGTGAAGCATTGGGAGGGATCGTCGGTCGACCCGGGGAGCTGTTTTTT. It yields the protein CASSEALGGIVGRPGELFF.

This chain uses TRBV7-2 with TRBJ1-5, with TRBD1 identical over 8 bases. There are 17 residues in the CDR3. V dropped 1 base and J dropped 7; count of bases not matched to a gene: 12. Germline CDR1 reads SGHTA; CDR2 reads FQGNSA. Written as DNA, the CDR3 is TGTGCCAGCAGCTTAGTAAAGTGGACAGGGTGGGAGCAGCCCCAGCATTTT. Its protein product is CASSLVKWTGWEQPQHF.